This TCR beta chain is from a study of T cell changes during pregnancy in multiple sclerosis. The protocol was immunoSEQ multiplex PCR, while the TCRdb copy is restricted to in-frame clones and leaves out a portion. Found here are some 30,000 clones, 89% of them singletons; the top ten hold around 7%. The CDR3 consists of 14 residues. Trimming removed 5 bases from V and 6 bases from J; junction bases left unmatched: 7. The germline CDR1 and CDR2 sequences are LNHDA and SQIVND (reference sequence). The clonotype comes from a female donor with multiple sclerosis, enrolled in a pregnancy study. The material was CD8+ T cells from peripheral blood mononuclear cells, obtained after pregnancy. The chain carries TRBV19 and TRBJ2-1, with TRBD2 identical over 7 bases. CDR3 nucleotides: TGTGCCAGTAGTGATGCGGGAGAAGCCAATGAGCAGTTCTTC. Protein sequence: CASSDAGEANEQFF.